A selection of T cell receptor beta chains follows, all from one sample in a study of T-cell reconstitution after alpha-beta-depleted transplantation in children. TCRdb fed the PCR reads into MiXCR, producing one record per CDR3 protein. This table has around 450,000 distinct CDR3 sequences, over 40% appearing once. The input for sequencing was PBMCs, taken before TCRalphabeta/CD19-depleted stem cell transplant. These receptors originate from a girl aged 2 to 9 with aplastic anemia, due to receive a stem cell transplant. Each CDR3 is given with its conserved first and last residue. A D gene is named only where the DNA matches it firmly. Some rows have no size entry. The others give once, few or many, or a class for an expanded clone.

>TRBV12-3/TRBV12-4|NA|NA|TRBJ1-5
CASSLRPLGERRNQPQHF
TGTGCCAGCAGCCTCCGGCCGCTGGGGGAACGGCGCAATCAGCCCCAGCATTTT
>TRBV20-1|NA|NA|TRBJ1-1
CSARAGVTEAFF
TGCAGTGCTAGAGCTGGAGTGACTGAAGCTTTCTTT
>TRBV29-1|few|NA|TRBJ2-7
CSVEDRPPREQYF
TGCAGCGTTGAAGACCGGCCCCCCCGCGAGCAGTACTTC
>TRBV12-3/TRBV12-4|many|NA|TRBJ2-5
CASRLVETQYF
TGTGCCAGCAGATTAGTCGAGACCCAGTACTTC
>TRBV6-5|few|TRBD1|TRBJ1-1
CASSYTPGQGSAEAFF
TGTGCCAGCAGTTACACCCCGGGACAGGGTAGCGCTGAAGCTTTCTTT
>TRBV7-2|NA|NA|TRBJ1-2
CASSLTGGANYGYTF
TGTGCCAGCAGCTTAACCGGGGGCGCGAACTATGGCTACACCTTC
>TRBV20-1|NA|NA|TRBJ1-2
CSARDGPTGLGGYTF
TGCAGTGCTAGAGACGGACCTACAGGGCTGGGTGGCTACACCTTC
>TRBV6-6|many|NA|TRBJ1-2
CASSYSTFPSTF
TGTGCCAGCAGTTACTCAACCTTCCCCAGCACCTTC
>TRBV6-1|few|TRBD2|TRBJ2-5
CASSLGLAGAQETQYF
TGTGCCAGCAGTCTGGGACTAGCGGGAGCCCAAGAGACCCAGTACTTC
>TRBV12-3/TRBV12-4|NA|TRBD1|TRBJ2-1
CASSFRDRSAYNEQFF
TGTGCCAGCAGTTTTCGGGACAGGTCTGCCTACAATGAGCAGTTCTTC
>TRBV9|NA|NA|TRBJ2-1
CASSVVSRVGYNEQFF
TGTGCCAGCAGCGTAGTCAGCAGGGTAGGTTACAATGAGCAGTTCTTC
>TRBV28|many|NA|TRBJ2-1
CASSPYNEQFF
TGTGCCAGCAGCCCTTACAATGAGCAGTTCTTC
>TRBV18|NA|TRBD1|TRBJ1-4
CASSLTAGGNEKLFF
TGTGCCAGCTCACTCACCGCAGGGGGAAATGAAAAACTGTTTTTT
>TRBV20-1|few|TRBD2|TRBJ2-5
CSARDTWTSGRETQYF
TGCAGTGCTAGAGATACGTGGACTAGCGGGAGGGAGACCCAGTACTTC
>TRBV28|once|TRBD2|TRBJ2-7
CASSSGTSADEQYF
TGTGCCAGCAGTTCCGGGACTAGTGCGGACGAGCAGTACTTC
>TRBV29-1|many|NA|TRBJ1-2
CSVEWGYGYTF
TGCAGCGTTGAGTGGGGCTATGGCTACACCTTC
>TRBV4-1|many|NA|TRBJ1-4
CASSQDPGKTANEKLFF
TGCGCCAGCAGCCAAGATCCCGGGAAGACGGCTAATGAAAAACTGTTTTTT
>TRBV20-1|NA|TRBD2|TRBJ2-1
CSARVPGLGGYNEQFF
TGCAGTGCTCGCGTACCGGGACTAGGGGGCTACAATGAGCAGTTCTTC
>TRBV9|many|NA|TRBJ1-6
CASSPLPGRDSPLHF
TGTGCCAGCAGCCCCCTCCCAGGCCGCGACTCACCCCTCCACTTT
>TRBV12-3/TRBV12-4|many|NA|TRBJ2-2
CASSLGISGEIPGELFF
TGTGCCAGCAGTCTCGGGATTAGCGGAGAAATCCCCGGGGAGCTGTTTTTT
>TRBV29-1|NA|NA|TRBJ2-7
CSAGDRYSYEQYF
TGCAGCGCCGGGGACCGTTACTCCTACGAGCAGTACTTC
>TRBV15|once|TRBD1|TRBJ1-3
CATSPDRAGNTIYF
TGTGCCACCAGCCCGGACAGGGCTGGAAACACCATATATTTT